Given below is one T cell receptor beta chain in context. Its cognate antigen is unknown. This CDR3 is 13 amino acids long. J was trimmed by 4 bases and V by 5 bases; bases with no gene match: 5. Germline V gene data show CDR1 as SGHAT and CDR2 as FQNNGV. PCR was performed a second time for about 6 to 12 cycles using a sample-barcoded 5' primer and a J-beta primer mix. A single record per CDR3 protein comes from TCRdb applying MiXCR to the 5' RACE reads. The sample consists of about 1 million distinct CDR3 sequences, roughly 45% of them appearing once. This specimen comes from a study of blood T cells in healthy people across ages. Study-wide results and limits: Lack of knowledge of donor CMV status possibly confounded expanded clonotype changes. Unsorted PBMC input precluded a conclusive naive versus antigen-experienced comparison.

Sequencing input: blood. The sequence was collected from a woman in her sixties in good health. This chain uses TRBV11-2 with TRBJ2-7; the match to TRBD1 covers 7 bases. CDR3 loop: CASSTGQRYEQYF. In DNA, the CDR3 is TGTGCCAGCAGCACGGGACAGAGATACGAGCAGTACTTC.